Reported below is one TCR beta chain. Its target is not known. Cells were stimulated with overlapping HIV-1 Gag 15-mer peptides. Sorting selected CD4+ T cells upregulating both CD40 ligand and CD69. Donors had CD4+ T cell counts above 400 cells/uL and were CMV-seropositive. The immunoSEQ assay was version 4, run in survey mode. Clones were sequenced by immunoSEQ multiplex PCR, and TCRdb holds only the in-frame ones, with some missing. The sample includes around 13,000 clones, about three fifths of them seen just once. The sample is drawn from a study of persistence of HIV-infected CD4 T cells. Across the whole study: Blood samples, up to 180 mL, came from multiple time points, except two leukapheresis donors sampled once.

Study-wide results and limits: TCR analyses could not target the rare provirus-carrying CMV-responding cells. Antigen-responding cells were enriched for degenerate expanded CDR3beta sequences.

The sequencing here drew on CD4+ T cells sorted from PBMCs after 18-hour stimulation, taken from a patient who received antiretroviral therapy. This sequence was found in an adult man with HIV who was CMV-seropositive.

The DNA of the CDR3 is TGTGCCAGCATACCAAGGGACAGGGGTGCCCAAAAACTGTTTTTT. It is translated as CASIPRDRGAQKLFF. The chain is built from TRBV6-5 and TRBJ1-4; 10 nucleotides align to TRBD1. The ends lost 7 bases at V and 9 bases at J; junction bases unmatched: 11. Germline CDR1 MNHEY, CDR2 SVGAGI. The CDR3 length is 15 residues.